This T cell receptor beta chain was identified during a study of low-dose radiotherapy and immunotherapy resistance in tumors. Overall study context: The fractionation for Cohort 1 was 0.5 Gy per fraction every 2 weeks, totaling 6.5 Gy. Participants were given intravenous cyclophosphamide 200 mg/m2 every two weeks, one day before radiation and immunotherapy. Patients received 300 mg of oral aspirin each day across four cycles, commencing on cycle 1 day 1.

Primers targeting TRAV and TRBV primed first-strand cDNA, covering alpha and beta chains. The authors amplified TCRs for about 20 PCR cycles with a constant-region primer and a V-primer adapter. In vitro transcription served to amplify the mRNA that had been isolated. TCRdb redid the calling of the reads with MiXCR, one entry per CDR3 protein. The repertoire includes around 6,200 distinct CDR3 sequences, approximately 71% of them detected once, and 12% sits in the top ten. The CDR3 is made up of 15 amino acids. V shed 3 bases and J 3 bases; nucleotides not matched to a gene: 2. The germline V gene encodes CDR1 SGHRS and CDR2 YFSETQ.

V gene TRBV5-1 combines with J gene TRBJ2-3; 12 positions agree with TRBD2. The clonotype originates from a human donor with advanced metastatic prostate, ovarian, gallbladder or colorectal cancer (not recorded which). This table probably holds off-target reads from a library built for another chain. Written as DNA, the CDR3 is TGCGCCAGCAGCTGGCTAGCGGGAGGGACAGATACGCAGTATTTT. Its translation: CASSWLAGGTDTQYF.